The subject of this entry is one T cell receptor (beta chain). Assay used: immunoSEQ multiplex PCR; TCRdb lists only in-frame clones, some missing. The data contain roughly 60,000 clones, 90% to 97% of them singletons. This sample was taken from a study of cytomegalovirus exposure and HLA in healthy donors. The validation cohort, a group of over a hundred subjects, included the donors and was separate from the roughly 670-subject first cohort. The CDR3 covers 16 residues. Trimming removed 3 bases from V and 9 bases from J, with 21 bases in between. CDR1 and CDR2 from the germline V gene are SEHNR and FQNEAQ (reference sequence).

The genes are TRBV7-9 and TRBJ1-3; TRBD1 might be the D (6 bases). This receptor was identified in a man aged 18 to 30 in good health and CMV-seronegative. The sequenced material came from PBMCs. CDR3 sequence: CASSLTLPGQQSTIYF. The CDR3 DNA reads TGTGCCAGCAGCTTGACGCTCCCGGGACAACAATCCACCATATATTTT. Full variable domain (outside the CDR3, taken from reference TRBV7-9 and TRBJ1-3): DTGVSQNPRHKITKRGQNVTFRCDPISEHNRLYWYRQTLGQGPEFLTYFQNEAQLEKSRLLSDRFSAERPKGSFSTLEIQRTEQGDSAMYLCASSLTLPGQQSTIYFGEGSWLTVV.